These T cell receptor beta chains were read from a single sample in a study of cytomegalovirus exposure and HLA in healthy donors. The assay was immunoSEQ multiplex PCR, and TCRdb's table has in-frame clones only and misses some. The sample has over 100,000 clones, roughly 60% seen once; the top ten hold 2.4%. Sequenced sample: PBMCs. The receptors were gathered from a middle-aged woman in good health and CMV-seronegative. CDR3s include the opening cysteine and the closing phenylalanine or tryptophan. Fields, in order: V gene, J gene, D gene, CDR3 DNA, CDR3 protein. A D gene is named only where the DNA matches it firmly.

TRBV7-7	TRBJ1-4	TRBD1	TGTGCCAGCAGCCTCGGCGCAGGGGGCTCGAATGAAAAACTGTTTTTT	CASSLGAGGSNEKLFF
TRBV28	TRBJ1-2	NA	TGTGCCACCGACCGAACAGTTACCGACGCCTATGGCTACACCTTC	CATDRTVTDAYGYTF
TRBV5-1	TRBJ1-6	NA	TGCGCCAGCAGCTTGGCCGGGATGAATTCACCCCTCCACTTT	CASSLAGMNSPLHF
TRBV11-2	TRBJ2-2	TRBD1	TGTGCCAGCAGCATCTACAGGGGGAACACCGGGGAGCTGTTTTTT	CASSIYRGNTGELFF
TRBV5-4	TRBJ2-1	NA	TGTGCCAGCAGCTCCCTCGGGGGGAACAGGGTTTACAATGAGCAGTTCTTC	CASSSLGGNRVYNEQFF
TRBV5-4	TRBJ2-5	TRBD2	TGTGCCAGCAGCTTCCCGGGACTAGCAGCTGGGGGGACCCAGTACTTC	CASSFPGLAAGGTQYF
TRBV7-2	TRBJ1-1	NA	TGTGCCAGCAGCTCACAGGGACAACTAAACACTGAAGCTTTCTTT	CASSSQGQLNTEAFF
TRBV27	TRBJ2-7	TRBD1	TGTGCCAGCAGCTCTCCCGGGACAGGGGACTACGAGCAGTACTTC	CASSSPGTGDYEQYF
TRBV28	TRBJ1-5	NA	TGTGCCAGCAGTCTGGACAGTTTGTATAGCAATCAGCCCCAGCATTTT	CASSLDSLYSNQPQHF
TRBV6-6	TRBJ2-5	NA	TGTGCCAGCAATATACGCGGGACCCAGTACTTC	CASNIRGTQYF
TRBV18	TRBJ1-1	NA	TGTGCCAGCTCACCCGAACGGACAGCGAACACTGAAGCTTTCTTT	CASSPERTANTEAFF